This T cell receptor (beta chain) was captured in a study of T cells in Graves' hyperthyroidism and ophthalmopathy. Findings and limits, study-wide: Appearing also in blood were most of the thyroid clonotypes expanded above 0.001. Ophthalmopathy was told apart from stable hyperthyroidism by a 13 V-J model.

Patients counted as stable if ophthalmopathy did not develop within 18 months. Hyperthyroidism patients were newly diagnosed, had disease duration under 2 months, and were aged 18 to 65 years. Amplification of TCR beta CDR3 regions was performed using RNA transcripts as template. Researchers ran a first-round RT-PCR on the TCR CDR3 using the HTBI primer set. One entry per CDR3 protein results from TCRdb running MiXCR on the multiplex PCR reads. The sample yields 380,000 or so distinct CDR3 sequences, approximately 13% seen once. The trim removed 11 bases at V and 5 bases at J, leaving 15 bases unmatched. The germline gives CDR1 SNHLY, CDR2 FYNNEI. CDR3 size: 17 residues. Many counts were recorded for this clonotype. Its specificity is not known.

The J gene is TRBJ2-5, the V gene TRBV2; TRBD2 matches 15 bases. Sequencing was done on a sample of blood. The receptor was isolated from a woman aged 25 to 45 with Graves' hyperthyroidism. CDR3 in amino acids: CAHLSGLAGGVGETQYF. The CDR3 region has the DNA TGTGCCCACCTCTCGGGACTAGCGGGAGGCGTGGGGGAGACCCAGTACTTC. Based on the CDR3 plus reference TRBV2 and TRBJ2-5, the full variable domain is EPEVTQTPSHQVTQMGQEVILRCVPISNHLYFYWYRQILGQKVEFLVSFYNNEISEKSEIFDDQFSVERPDGSNFTLKIRSTKLEDSAMYFCAHLSGLAGGVGETQYFGPGTRLLVL.